The rows below give T cell receptor beta chains drawn from one sample of a study of CD8+CD57+ T cells in acquired aplastic anemia. TCRdb re-derived calls from the reads in MiXCR, one entry per CDR3 protein. The sample gives approximately 180,000 distinct CDR3 sequences, 45% to 55% of which show up once; roughly 1.1% is in the top ten. The sequenced sample was sorted CD4+, CD8+, or CD8+CD57+ T cells (not recorded which) from PBMCs. These TCRs come from a human donor with aplastic anemia. Both conserved end residues are part of each CDR3. Fields, in order: D gene, clone size, V gene, J gene, CDR3 DNA, CDR3 protein. The D gene is left open where the match is weak. Only part of the rows carry a size: once, few, many, or a class if the clone is expanded.

>-|many|TRBV19|TRBJ1-4
TGTGCCAGTAGTATTGGGGCAGCAACTAATGAAAAACTATTTTTT
CASSIGAATNEKLFF
>-|many|TRBV5-1|TRBJ2-1
TGCGCCAGCAGCTTTAGGGCAGGGGCCTACAATGAGCAGTTCTTC
CASSFRAGAYNEQFF
>-|many|TRBV7-9|TRBJ1-4
TGTGCCAGCAGCTTAGTGAGTAATGAAAAACTGTTTTTT
CASSLVSNEKLFF
>-|-|TRBV7-9|TRBJ1-1
TGTGCCAGCACCAAAGCGGGGGGAACTGAAGCTTTCTTT
CASTKAGGTEAFF
>TRBD1|many|TRBV5-1|TRBJ1-6
TGCGCCAGCAGCGATGGTCCGGGACAGCTTAATTCACCCCTCCACTTT
CASSDGPGQLNSPLHF
>-|-|TRBV20-1|TRBJ1-2
TGCAGTGCTAGAGAAGGTCAGAGGCACTATGGCTACACCTTC
CSAREGQRHYGYTF
>-|-|TRBV20-1|TRBJ1-1
TGCAGTGCTAGACCCCCAGATCGAAACACTGAAGCTTTCTTT
CSARPPDRNTEAFF
>TRBD2|-|TRBV10-3|TRBJ2-7
TGTGCCATCAGTGACTTGGGTGGGCTAGCGGGCTACGAGCAGTACTTC
CAISDLGGLAGYEQYF
>-|few|TRBV7-7|TRBJ1-6
TGTGCTAGCAGCGACACATTGGGTTCACCCCTCCACTTT
CASSDTLGSPLHF
>-|-|TRBV29-1|TRBJ2-5
TGCAGCGTTGCCTTAAGCGAAGGGACCCAGTACTTC
CSVALSEGTQYF
>-|-|TRBV2|TRBJ1-2
TGTGCCAGCCTAGGATTGTGGGGGGCTCGAGGCTACACCTTC
CASLGLWGARGYTF
>-|-|TRBV19|TRBJ1-1
TGTGCCAGTAGTATAGCGTCTGAAGCTTTCTTT
CASSIASEAFF
>-|few|TRBV5-6|TRBJ1-5
TGTGCCAGCAGCTTGTCTGGCTGGGAGGGGGTGAATCAGCCCCAGCATTTT
CASSLSGWEGVNQPQHF
>-|many|TRBV20-1|TRBJ1-5
TGCAGTGCTAGGACAGGTCCCAATCAGCCCCAGCATTTT
CSARTGPNQPQHF
>-|once|TRBV25-1|TRBJ2-2
TGTGCCAGCAGTTATGAGCCGCCGGGACGGATGAACACCGGGGAGCTGTTTTTT
CASSYEPPGRMNTGELFF
>TRBD2|few|TRBV11-1|TRBJ2-7
TGTGCCAGCAGCAACGCGGGGGGAGCTTTGGAGCAGTACTTC
CASSNAGGALEQYF
>TRBD1|-|TRBV24-1|TRBJ2-3
TGTGCCACCAGTCCGGGACAGGGGGGGCGGGAGACGCAGTATTTT
CATSPGQGGRETQYF
>TRBD1|many|TRBV5-1|TRBJ2-1
TGCGCCAGCAGCTTGGAACCCCCCGGGACAGGGCAGTTCTTC
CASSLEPPGTGQFF
>TRBD2|many|TRBV7-2|TRBJ2-3
TGTGCCAGCAGCTTAGGAGCGGGGACAGATACGCAGTATTTT
CASSLGAGTDTQYF
>-|many|TRBV9|TRBJ2-1
TGTGCCAGCAGCGTAGCTTCGACTCTATACAATGAGCAGTTCTTC
CASSVASTLYNEQFF
>TRBD2|-|TRBV7-9|TRBJ2-7
TGTGCCAGCAGCCAGGGACTAGCGGGTCCATACGAGCAGTACTTC
CASSQGLAGPYEQYF
>TRBD1|many|TRBV11-2|TRBJ1-2
TGTGCCAGCAGCTTAGAGTTGGGGCTGCGACAGGGACGTGGCTACACCTTC
CASSLELGLRQGRGYTF
>-|many|TRBV7-9|TRBJ1-2
TGTGCCAGCAGCCCGGGAGTAATTTCAGGGGGCTACACCTTC
CASSPGVISGGYTF
>-|-|TRBV20-1|TRBJ2-5
TGCAGTGCTAGTAAACAGGGTGAGACCCAGTACTTC
CSASKQGETQYF
>TRBD1|-|TRBV10-3|TRBJ1-6
TGTGCCATCAGTGGGACAGGGGCTCCATATAATTCACCCCTCCACTTT
CAISGTGAPYNSPLHF
>-|many|TRBV4-1|TRBJ2-1
TGCGCCAGCAGCCAGCCCGGACTGACAAACAATGAGCAGTTCTTC
CASSQPGLTNNEQFF
>TRBD2|many|TRBV7-3|TRBJ2-3
TGTGCCAGCAGCTTAATCGGTAGCGGGGGGGCCGATACGCAGTATTTT
CASSLIGSGGADTQYF
>TRBD2|-|TRBV6-1|TRBJ2-5
TGTGCCAGCAGGCCGACTAGCGGGAGGATGGCAGAGACCCAGTACTTC
CASRPTSGRMAETQYF
>-|once|TRBV25-1|TRBJ2-7
TGTGCCAGCAGTGAATATGGGCAGGGGCCCACCTACGAGCAGTACTTC
CASSEYGQGPTYEQYF
>-|many|TRBV7-2|TRBJ2-1
TGTGCCAGCAGCGCCCAGAGGTACAATGAGCAGTTCTTC
CASSAQRYNEQFF
>-|-|TRBV14|TRBJ1-2
TGTGCCAGCAGCCGCGCTTACTATGGCTACACCTTC
CASSRAYYGYTF
>-|many|TRBV20-1|TRBJ1-1
TGCAGTGCGACGGGAGGGAAGGCAACTGAAGCTTTCTTT
CSATGGKATEAFF
>TRBD1|once|TRBV5-1|TRBJ1-1
TGCGCCAGCAGCCGGGACAGGGGGCACAATGAAGCTTTCTTT
CASSRDRGHNEAFF
>-|-|TRBV19|TRBJ2-7
TGTGCCAGTAGTGAGACCACGGACTCCTACGAGCAGTACTTC
CASSETTDSYEQYF
>-|many|TRBV7-6|TRBJ2-7
TGTGCCAGCAGCTTAGCGGGGAGTGGGGCCTACGAGCAGTACTTC
CASSLAGSGAYEQYF
>-|many|TRBV25-1|TRBJ2-2
TGTGCCAGCAGACTCCCTTGGGGGGAGCTGTTTTTT
CASRLPWGELFF
>-|-|TRBV7-9|TRBJ2-7
TGTGCCAGCAGTTACGGTACGAACTACGAGCAGTACTTC
CASSYGTNYEQYF